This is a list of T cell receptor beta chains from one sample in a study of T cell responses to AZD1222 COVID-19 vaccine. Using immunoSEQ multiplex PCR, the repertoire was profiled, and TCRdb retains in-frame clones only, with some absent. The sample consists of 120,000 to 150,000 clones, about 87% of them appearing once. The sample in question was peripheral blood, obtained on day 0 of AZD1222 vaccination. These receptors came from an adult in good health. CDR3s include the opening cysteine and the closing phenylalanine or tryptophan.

CDR3aa: CASRQGPGELFF; v_gene: TRBV4-3; j_gene: TRBJ2-2
CDR3aa: CASSQVRAGGPYNEQFF; v_gene: TRBV4-3; j_gene: TRBJ2-1
CDR3aa: CASSLQSGTSGTYEQYF; v_gene: TRBV7-2; j_gene: TRBJ2-7
CDR3aa: CASSERGNSNQPQHF; v_gene: TRBV25-1; j_gene: TRBJ1-5
CDR3aa: CASSLIARDHTIYF; v_gene: TRBV28; j_gene: TRBJ1-3
CDR3aa: CASTSGSYEQYF; v_gene: TRBV28; j_gene: TRBJ2-7
CDR3aa: CATGTGVRRGTEAFF; v_gene: TRBV19; j_gene: TRBJ1-1
CDR3aa: CASSLGSYGYTF; v_gene: TRBV6-5; j_gene: TRBJ1-2
CDR3aa: CSVATGVGNTEAFF; v_gene: TRBV29-1; j_gene: TRBJ1-1
CDR3aa: CASSSRQLQNTGELFF; v_gene: TRBV2; j_gene: TRBJ2-2
CDR3aa: CASSEQPENIQYF; v_gene: TRBV2; j_gene: TRBJ2-4
CDR3aa: CARSRASGRGTGELFF; v_gene: TRBV5-3; j_gene: TRBJ2-2
CDR3aa: CASSEKQGADTGELFF; v_gene: TRBV6-4; j_gene: TRBJ2-2
CDR3aa: CAWNPRTVIYTF; v_gene: TRBV30; j_gene: TRBJ1-2
CDR3aa: CASRPHGGSYTF; v_gene: TRBV7-9; j_gene: TRBJ1-2
CDR3aa: CASSPALQGRGYF; v_gene: TRBV5-5; j_gene: TRBJ2-7
CDR3aa: CASSQRQGSAEAFF; v_gene: TRBV6-5; j_gene: TRBJ1-1
CDR3aa: CASSHRGTETQYF; v_gene: TRBV7-9; j_gene: TRBJ2-5
CDR3aa: CASSYSMLENQAFF; v_gene: TRBV6-5; j_gene: TRBJ1-1
CDR3aa: CASSPLPPGELFF; v_gene: TRBV28; j_gene: TRBJ2-2
CDR3aa: CATSREGQGNQPQHF; v_gene: TRBV15; j_gene: TRBJ1-5
CDR3aa: CASSADGTNYGYTF; v_gene: TRBV5-1; j_gene: TRBJ1-2
CDR3aa: CASRDGPLAFF; v_gene: TRBV6-5; j_gene: TRBJ1-1
CDR3aa: CASSIDNRGQETQYF; v_gene: TRBV19; j_gene: TRBJ2-5
CDR3aa: CASSLDGGSTDTQYF; v_gene: TRBV11-3; j_gene: TRBJ2-3
CDR3aa: CASSIPPWQGNSPLHF; v_gene: TRBV19; j_gene: TRBJ1-6
CDR3aa: CASSLSGRSTDTQYF; v_gene: TRBV5-5; j_gene: TRBJ2-3
CDR3aa: CASSLGRAIRYEQFF; v_gene: TRBV7-8; j_gene: TRBJ2-1
CDR3aa: CASSTYSGRSPYEQYF; v_gene: TRBV19; j_gene: TRBJ2-7
CDR3aa: CASSKKGPGRLNQPQHF; v_gene: TRBV14; j_gene: TRBJ1-5
CDR3aa: CASSLGWVNQPQHF; v_gene: TRBV27; j_gene: TRBJ1-5
CDR3aa: CASSAGVGSNTIYF; v_gene: TRBV19; j_gene: TRBJ1-3
CDR3aa: CASSTTGNTEAFF; v_gene: TRBV19; j_gene: TRBJ1-1
CDR3aa: CASSLLGQYNSPLHF; v_gene: TRBV7-8; j_gene: TRBJ1-6
CDR3aa: CASSHHQGRGNQPQHF; v_gene: TRBV28; j_gene: TRBJ1-5
CDR3aa: CASSQSTANTEAFF; v_gene: TRBV16; j_gene: TRBJ1-1
CDR3aa: CAWSSGSGYTF; v_gene: TRBV30; j_gene: TRBJ1-2